The rows below give T cell receptor beta chains drawn from one sample of a study of Graves' ophthalmopathy and Graves' hyperthyroidism. TCRdb analysed the multiplex PCR reads with MiXCR anew, one entry per CDR3 protein. The sample includes some 350,000 distinct CDR3 sequences, 15% to 20% seen only once; the top ten take 2.4%. What was sequenced was peripheral blood. These receptors came from an adult woman with stable Graves' hyperthyroidism. Both conserved end residues are trimmed from each CDR3. Some rows have no size entry. The others give once, few or many, or a class for an expanded clone.

TRBV12-5,TRBJ2-5,many,ASGLQETQY
TRBV5-1,TRBJ2-2,many,ASSLMERVNTGELF
TRBV5-1,TRBJ2-7,few,ASSLAGATAYEQY
TRBV28,TRBJ2-2,NA,ASSSSAGTSGRSGELF
TRBV5-1,TRBJ2-7,many,ASSLGGLSSYEQY
TRBV28,TRBJ2-2,many,ASSTFGLGGTELTGELF
TRBV30,TRBJ1-6,many,AWSVERAVH
TRBV13,TRBJ2-7,many,ASSRRDNPYEQY
TRBV5-1,TRBJ2-5,NA,ASSLGRGSLGRASETQY
TRBV27,TRBJ1-1,NA,ASSYSPMSTEAF
TRBV11-2,TRBJ2-2,many,ASRPLAGAAGELF
TRBV3-1,TRBJ1-1,few,ASSPSGTGGVGAF
TRBV20-1,TRBJ1-1,many,SALGTGAF
TRBV12-3/TRBV12-4,TRBJ1-1,many,ASSLSAPRPAF
TRBV27,TRBJ2-3,few,ASSSPGVLTDTQY
TRBV12-3/TRBV12-4,TRBJ1-1,many,ASSFWDGTEAF
TRBV6-1,TRBJ1-5,many,ASSPDRSANQPQH
TRBV7-9,TRBJ2-7,many,ASRGLAGEDYEQY
TRBV4-2,TRBJ1-2,NA,ASSREGQGAFGYT
TRBV2,TRBJ2-5,many,ASSRTSGRAEETQY
TRBV19,TRBJ1-1,many,ASTRGRSGMNTEAF
TRBV12-3/TRBV12-4,TRBJ1-5,many,ASSPTDRGQYQPQH
TRBV6-5,TRBJ2-2,many,ASSYDQNTGELF
TRBV7-2,TRBJ2-7,once,ASSLRAQNPGQY
TRBV15,TRBJ1-1,many,ATSRDSSRGLAEAF
TRBV27,TRBJ1-2,many,ASSPQQPNYGYT
TRBV6-1,TRBJ2-4,many,ARSDRGHIQY
TRBV12-3/TRBV12-4,TRBJ1-2,many,ASRGQGGDYGYT
TRBV9,TRBJ2-2,many,ASSVGLAGGRNTGELF
TRBV18,TRBJ2-4,few,ASSPTAQLAKNIQY
TRBV6-5,TRBJ2-5,many,ASSYSGTGETQY
TRBV12-3/TRBV12-4,TRBJ1-1,NA,ASSLITGPSNTEAF
TRBV29-1,TRBJ2-7,many,SVEVAGNAYEQY
TRBV30,TRBJ2-6,few,AWSLGEGYSGANVLT
TRBV24-1,TRBJ2-7,many,ATSETTPGRGFYEQY
TRBV19,TRBJ1-5,many,ASSMQGGNQPQH